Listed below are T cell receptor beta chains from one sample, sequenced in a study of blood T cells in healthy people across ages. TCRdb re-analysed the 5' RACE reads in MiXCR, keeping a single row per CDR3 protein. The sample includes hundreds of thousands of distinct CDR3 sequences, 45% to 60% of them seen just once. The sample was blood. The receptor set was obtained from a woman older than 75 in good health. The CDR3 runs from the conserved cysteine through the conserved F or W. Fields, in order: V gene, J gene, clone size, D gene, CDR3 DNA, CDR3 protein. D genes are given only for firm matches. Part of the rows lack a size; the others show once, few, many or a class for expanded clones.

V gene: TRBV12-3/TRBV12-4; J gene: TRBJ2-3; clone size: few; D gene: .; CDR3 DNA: TGTGCCAGCGGACTGAGCGGACGCACAGATACGCAGTATTTT; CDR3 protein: CASGLSGRTDTQYF
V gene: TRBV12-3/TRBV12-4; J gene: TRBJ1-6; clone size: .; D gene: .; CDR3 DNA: TGTGCCAGCAGTGTACGTTTGAATAATTCACCCCTCCACTTT; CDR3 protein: CASSVRLNNSPLHF
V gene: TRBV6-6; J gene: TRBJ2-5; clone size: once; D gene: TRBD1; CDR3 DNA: TGTGCCAGCAGCCCCCAAGGGGGCCCGAGGTACCAAGAGGCCCAGTACTTC; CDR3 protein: CASSPQGGPRYQEAQYF
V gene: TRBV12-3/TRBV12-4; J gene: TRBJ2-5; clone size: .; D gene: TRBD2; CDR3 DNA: TGTGCCAGCAGTTCTACCCTGGCGGGGGTAGAGACCCAGTACTTC; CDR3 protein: CASSSTLAGVETQYF
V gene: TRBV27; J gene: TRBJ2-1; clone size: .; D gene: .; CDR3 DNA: TGTGCCAGCAGTGCTTGGAATGAGCAGTTCTTC; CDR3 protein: CASSAWNEQFF
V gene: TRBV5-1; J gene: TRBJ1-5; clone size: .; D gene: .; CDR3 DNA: TGCGCCAGCAGCTTGGGGGGATTGGATCAGCCCCAGCATTTT; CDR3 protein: CASSLGGLDQPQHF
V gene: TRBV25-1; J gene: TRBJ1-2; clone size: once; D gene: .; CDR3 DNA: TGTGCCAGCAGTGAAGGGGACCTGGGTGGCTACACCTTC; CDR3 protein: CASSEGDLGGYTF
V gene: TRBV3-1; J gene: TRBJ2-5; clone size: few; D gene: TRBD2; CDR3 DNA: TGTGCCAGCAGCCATTTTCCTCGGACTAGCGGGAGGGGTGCGCAGTACTTC; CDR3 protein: CASSHFPRTSGRGAQYF
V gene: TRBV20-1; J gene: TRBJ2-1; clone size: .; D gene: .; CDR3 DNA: TGCAGTGCTAGAGATGCCAGCCTCTACAATGAGCAGTTCTTC; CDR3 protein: CSARDASLYNEQFF
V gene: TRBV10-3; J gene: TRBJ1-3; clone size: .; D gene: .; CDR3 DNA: TGTGCCATCAGTGAGTCGCGACAGGCTGGAAACACCATATATTTT; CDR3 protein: CAISESRQAGNTIYF
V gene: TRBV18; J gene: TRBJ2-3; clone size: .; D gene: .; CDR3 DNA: TGTGCCAGCTCACCGGGGGACACAGATACGCAGTATTTT; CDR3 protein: CASSPGDTDTQYF
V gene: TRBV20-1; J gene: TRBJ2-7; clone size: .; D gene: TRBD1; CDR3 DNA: TGCAGTGCTAGGGCCAGGACAGGGGGCATCCACGAGCAGTACTTC; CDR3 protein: CSARARTGGIHEQYF
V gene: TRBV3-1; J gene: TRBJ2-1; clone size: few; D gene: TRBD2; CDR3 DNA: TGTGCCAGCAGGCTTCAGCGGGGTTTGGGGAATGAGCAGTTCTTC; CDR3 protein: CASRLQRGLGNEQFF
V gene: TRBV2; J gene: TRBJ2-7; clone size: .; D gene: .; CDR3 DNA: TGTGCCAGCAGCCAGAACGGCTACGAGCAGTACTTC; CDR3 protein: CASSQNGYEQYF
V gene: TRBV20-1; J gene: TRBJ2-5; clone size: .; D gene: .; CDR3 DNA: TGCAGTGCCTACCAAGACATTCAAGAGACCCAGTACTTC; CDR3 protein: CSAYQDIQETQYF
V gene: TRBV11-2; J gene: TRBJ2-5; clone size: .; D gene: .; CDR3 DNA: TGTGCCAGCAGCTTAGGGCGCGGGGTGTGGGAGACCCAGTACTTC; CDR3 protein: CASSLGRGVWETQYF
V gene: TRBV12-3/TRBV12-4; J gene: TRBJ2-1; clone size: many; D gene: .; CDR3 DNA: TGTGCCAGCAGTTTTTTGGGGTACAATGAGCAGTTCTTC; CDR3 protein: CASSFLGYNEQFF
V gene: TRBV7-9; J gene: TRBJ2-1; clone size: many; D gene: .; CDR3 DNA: TGTGCCAAGGAGTTTCAATCTGTGCAGTTCTTC; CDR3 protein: CAKEFQSVQFF
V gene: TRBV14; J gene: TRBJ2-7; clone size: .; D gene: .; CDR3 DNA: TGTGCCAGCAGCCAAGTTCGATCTGACGGGAGTTCCTACGAGCAGTACTTC; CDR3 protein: CASSQVRSDGSSYEQYF